This T cell receptor beta chain came from a study of T-cell reconstitution after alpha-beta-depleted transplantation in children. V shed 3 bases and J 6 bases; nucleotides not matched to a gene: 12. The CDR3 loop spans 18 amino acids. A library of TCRbeta sequences, prepared with unique molecular identifiers, was generated. TCRdb recomputed calls from the PCR reads with MiXCR, one row per CDR3 protein. The sample has about 610,000 distinct CDR3 sequences, about 10% seen once. The clonotype originates from a human donor who donated a stem cell graft to a child with acute myeloid leukemia. V is TRBV7-1 and J is TRBJ2-1, with 12 bases aligning to TRBD2. TRBV7-1 is identified as an open reading frame with a role that is uncertain. Sequences were derived from PBMCs from the stem cell graft donor, sampled from the stem cell graft. Written as DNA, the CDR3 is TGTGCCAGCAGCTCGACTAGCGGGAGAGGCGGGGGGGGCAATGAGCAGTTCTTC. Its protein is CASSSTSGRGGGGNEQFF.